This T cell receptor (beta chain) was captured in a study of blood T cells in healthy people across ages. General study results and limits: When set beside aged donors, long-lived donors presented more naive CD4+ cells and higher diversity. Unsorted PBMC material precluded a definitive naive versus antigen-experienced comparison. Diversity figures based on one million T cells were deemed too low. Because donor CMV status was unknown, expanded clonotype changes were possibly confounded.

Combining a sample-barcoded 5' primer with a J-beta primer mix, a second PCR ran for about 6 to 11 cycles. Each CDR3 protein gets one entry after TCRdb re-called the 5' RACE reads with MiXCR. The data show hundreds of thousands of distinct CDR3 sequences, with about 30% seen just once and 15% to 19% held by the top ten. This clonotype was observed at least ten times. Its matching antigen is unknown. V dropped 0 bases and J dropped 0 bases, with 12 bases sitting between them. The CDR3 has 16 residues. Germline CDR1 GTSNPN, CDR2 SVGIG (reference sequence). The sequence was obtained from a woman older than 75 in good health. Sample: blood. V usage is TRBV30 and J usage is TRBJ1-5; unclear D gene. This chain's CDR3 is CAWSVAGFLSNQPQHF. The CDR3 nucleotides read TGTGCCTGGAGTGTAGCGGGTTTCCTTAGCAATCAGCCCCAGCATTTT.